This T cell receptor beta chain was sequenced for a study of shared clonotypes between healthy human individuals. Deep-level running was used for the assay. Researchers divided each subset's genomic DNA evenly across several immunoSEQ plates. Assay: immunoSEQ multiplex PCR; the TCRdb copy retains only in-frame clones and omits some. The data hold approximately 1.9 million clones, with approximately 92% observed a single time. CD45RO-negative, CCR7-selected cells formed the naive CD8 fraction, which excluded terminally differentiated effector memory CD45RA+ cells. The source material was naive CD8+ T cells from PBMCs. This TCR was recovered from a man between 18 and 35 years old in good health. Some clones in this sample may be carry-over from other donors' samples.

The CDR3 DNA follows: TGTGCCAGCAGCCAAGGTGGACGGCCCTACGAGCAGTACTTC. Its protein product is CASSQGGRPYEQYF. The rearrangement uses TRBV14 and TRBJ2-7; D is unresolved. Trimming removed 1 base at V and 2 bases at J, with 9 bases between. The CDR3 covers 14 residues. Germline CDR1 SGHDN, CDR2 FVKESK.